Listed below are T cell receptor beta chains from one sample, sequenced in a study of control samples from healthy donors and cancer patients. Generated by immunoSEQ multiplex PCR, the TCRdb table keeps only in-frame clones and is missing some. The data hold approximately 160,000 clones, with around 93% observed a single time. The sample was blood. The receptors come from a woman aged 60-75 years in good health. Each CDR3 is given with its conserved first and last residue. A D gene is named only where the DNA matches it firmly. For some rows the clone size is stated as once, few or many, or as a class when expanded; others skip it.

CDR3nt: TGTGCCAGCAGTGAGCGGGAGAACACTGAAGCTTTCTTT
CDR3aa: CASSERENTEAFF
v_gene: TRBV6-4
j_gene: TRBJ1-1
d_gene: -
abundance: once

CDR3nt: TGTGCCAGCAGCTTAGCGGGCTCACCTTATGAAAAACTGTTTTTT
CDR3aa: CASSLAGSPYEKLFF
v_gene: TRBV7-9
j_gene: TRBJ1-4
d_gene: -
abundance: -

CDR3nt: TGTGCCAGCAGCTTCACGAGGGCACAAAACACTGAAGCTTTCTTT
CDR3aa: CASSFTRAQNTEAFF
v_gene: TRBV11-2
j_gene: TRBJ1-1
d_gene: -
abundance: -

CDR3nt: TGTGCCAGCAGTCCGGGAGTGGGACCCCTCCACTTT
CDR3aa: CASSPGVGPLHF
v_gene: TRBV27
j_gene: TRBJ1-6
d_gene: -
abundance: -

CDR3nt: TGCGCCAGCAGCTCGGATAATAAGTACACTGAAGCTTTCTTT
CDR3aa: CASSSDNKYTEAFF
v_gene: TRBV5-1
j_gene: TRBJ1-1
d_gene: -
abundance: -

CDR3nt: TGCGCCAGCAGCCCTTCCCCAGCGGGGCTCCTCTCGAGGACCCAGTACTTC
CDR3aa: CASSPSPAGLLSRTQYF
v_gene: TRBV5-1
j_gene: TRBJ2-5
d_gene: TRBD2
abundance: -

CDR3nt: TGTGCCATCAGCGGAACCCCCGGTGGGGGAGGCTACACCTTC
CDR3aa: CAISGTPGGGGYTF
v_gene: TRBV10-3
j_gene: TRBJ1-2
d_gene: -
abundance: -

CDR3nt: TGTGCCACCAGTGATCATCCCGGGACAGGGATGAACACCGGGGAGCTGTTTTTT
CDR3aa: CATSDHPGTGMNTGELFF
v_gene: TRBV24-1
j_gene: TRBJ2-2
d_gene: TRBD1
abundance: -

CDR3nt: TGTGCCAGCAGTGTTGGACACTTTTTT
CDR3aa: CASSVGHFF
v_gene: TRBV25-1
j_gene: TRBJ1-4
d_gene: -
abundance: once

CDR3nt: TGTGCCAGCAGCCCAGGAGGCCTTGTAGGGGGGTCTCTCTTCCGTAAAAACACCGGGGAGCTGTTTTTT
CDR3aa: CASSPGGLVGGSLFRKNTGELFF
v_gene: TRBV9
j_gene: TRBJ2-2
d_gene: -
abundance: -